This T cell receptor (beta chain) is drawn from a study of T cells expressing NK-cell markers. At the level of the study: The study sequenced eight donors, seven HCMV-seropositive and one seronegative.

Per germline, CDR1 DFQATT and CDR2 SNEGSKA (reference sequence). CDR3 length: 19 residues. TCRdb re-called the 5' RACE reads and shows each CDR3 protein once, DNA omitted. Recorded here are about 550,000 distinct CDR3 sequences; the top ten clones represent roughly 3.5%. The sample was blood T cells: a sorted CD56 or NKG2C T cell subset, CD4+ or CD8+ T cells, or bulk PBMC T cells (not recorded which). This chain links TRBV20-1 with TRBJ2-6; TCRdb picks TRBD1, but there is no DNA to check that call. The sequence was collected from a man between 18 and 29 years old in good health. The CDR3 is CSARAGAYRETTGANVLTF.